This section outlines one T cell receptor (beta chain) sequence together with its context. These data come from a study of blood T cell repertoires in COVID-19. About the study: Researchers got acute and convalescent COVID-19 samples from the United States, Italy and Spain.

The germline V gene has CDR1 SNHLY and CDR2 FYNNEI. V was trimmed by 8 bases and J by 0 bases, leaving 8 bases between them. The CDR3 extends over 13 amino acids. Source study methods: Nucleated cell number was recorded as an estimate derived from reference gene primer amplification. Repertoires were generated with immunoSEQ multiplex PCR, while TCRdb's copy carries only in-frame clones and drops some. V and J calls and clone size are given by that table; D and trimming were obtained from the DNA. The data contain roughly 280,000 clones, about nine tenths of them seen just once; the ten biggest clones take up 10% to 12%.

The sequenced sample was peripheral blood. The chain employs TRBV2 and TRBJ1-5; D remains ambiguous. The receptor was derived from a woman aged 25-40 years with COVID-19, enrolled during active disease. The CDR3 DNA reads TGTGCCAGCGTGCGGTATAGCAATCAGCCCCAGCATTTT. This gives the protein CASVRYSNQPQHF.